This T cell receptor (beta chain) was profiled in a study of blood T cell repertoires in COVID-19. Overall study: Specimens from acute and convalescent COVID-19 originated in the United States, Italy and Spain.

Participants spanned ages about 18 to 100 years and resided in fewer than 30 US areas. V was trimmed by 1 base and J by 5 bases, leaving 8 bases between them. This CDR3 comprises 14 residues. Germline V gene data show CDR1 as MNHEY and CDR2 as SMNVEV (reference sequence). Repertoires were generated with immunoSEQ multiplex PCR, while TCRdb's copy carries only in-frame clones and drops some. Of over 55,000 clones listed, around 80% are singletons. The sequenced sample was PBMCs or T cells enriched from blood (not recorded which). The chain is built from TRBV27 and TRBJ2-2, with D hard to call. The clonotype comes from a woman in her thirties or forties with acute COVID-19. The CDR3 DNA sequence: TGTGCCAGCAGTTTATTCGGAGAAACCGGGGAGCTGTTTTTT. Translation gives CASSLFGETGELFF.